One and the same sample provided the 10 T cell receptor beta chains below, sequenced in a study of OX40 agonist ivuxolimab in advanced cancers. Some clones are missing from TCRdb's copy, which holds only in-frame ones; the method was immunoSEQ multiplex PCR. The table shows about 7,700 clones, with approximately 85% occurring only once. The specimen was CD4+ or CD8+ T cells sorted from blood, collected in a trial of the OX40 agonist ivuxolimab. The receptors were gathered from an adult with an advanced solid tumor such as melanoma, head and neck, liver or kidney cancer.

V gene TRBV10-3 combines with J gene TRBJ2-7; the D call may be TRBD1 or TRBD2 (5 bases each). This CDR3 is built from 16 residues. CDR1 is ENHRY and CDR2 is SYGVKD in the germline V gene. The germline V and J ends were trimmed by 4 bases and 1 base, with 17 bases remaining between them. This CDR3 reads CAISGADGTPSYEQYF. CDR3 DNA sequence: TGTGCCATCAGTGGGGCGGACGGGACCCCGTCCTACGAGCAGTACTTC.

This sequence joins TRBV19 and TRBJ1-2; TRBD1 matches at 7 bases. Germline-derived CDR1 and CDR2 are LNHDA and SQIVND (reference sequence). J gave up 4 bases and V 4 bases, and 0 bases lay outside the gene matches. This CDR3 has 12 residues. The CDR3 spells CASSRDSYGYTF. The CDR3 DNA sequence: TGTGCCAGTAGTAGGGACAGCTATGGCTACACCTTC.

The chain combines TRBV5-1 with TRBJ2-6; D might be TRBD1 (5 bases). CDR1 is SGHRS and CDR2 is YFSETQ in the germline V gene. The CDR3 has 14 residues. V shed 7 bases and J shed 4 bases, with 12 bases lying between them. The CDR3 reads CASAATGGANVLTF. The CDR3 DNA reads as TGCGCCAGCGCGGCAACAGGCGGGGCCAACGTCCTGACTTTC. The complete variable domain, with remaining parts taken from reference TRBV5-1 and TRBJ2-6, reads KAGVTQTPRYLIKTRGQQVTLSCSPISGHRSVSWYQQTPGQGLQFLFEYFSETQRNKGNFPGRFSGRQFSNSRSEMNVSTLELGDSALYLCASAATGGANVLTFGAGSRLTVL.

CDR3 DNA sequence: TGTGCCAGCAGTTACTTTAGACAGGACAACACTGAAGCTTTCTTT. Translation gives CASSYFRQDNTEAFF. V usage is TRBV6-6 and J usage is TRBJ1-1; possible D gene TRBD1, 6 bases. CDR3 length: 15 amino acids. The V gene's germline CDR1 is MNHNY and CDR2 SVGAGI (reference sequence). Trimming pared 1 base from V and 2 bases from J, leaving 11 bases between.

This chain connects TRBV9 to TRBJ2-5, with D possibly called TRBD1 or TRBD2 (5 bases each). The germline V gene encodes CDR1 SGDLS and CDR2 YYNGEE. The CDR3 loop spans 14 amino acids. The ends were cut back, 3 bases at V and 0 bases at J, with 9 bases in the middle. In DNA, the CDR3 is TGTGCCAGCAGCGCCGGGACGGACCAAGAGACCCAGTACTTC. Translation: CASSAGTDQETQYF.

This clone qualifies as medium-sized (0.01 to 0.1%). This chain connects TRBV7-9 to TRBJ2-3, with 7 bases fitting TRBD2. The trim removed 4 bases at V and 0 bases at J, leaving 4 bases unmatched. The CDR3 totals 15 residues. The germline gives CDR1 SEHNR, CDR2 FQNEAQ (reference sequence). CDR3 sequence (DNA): TGTGCCAGCAGCTACCAGACTAGCAGCACAGATACGCAGTATTTT. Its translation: CASSYQTSSTDTQYF.

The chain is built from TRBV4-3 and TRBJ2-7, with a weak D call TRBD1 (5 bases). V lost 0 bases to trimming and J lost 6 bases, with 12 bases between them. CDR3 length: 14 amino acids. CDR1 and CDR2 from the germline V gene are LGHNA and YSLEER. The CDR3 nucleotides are TGCGCCAGCAGCCAAGAATCAGGGTTGGGCGAGCAGTACTTC. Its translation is CASSQESGLGEQYF.

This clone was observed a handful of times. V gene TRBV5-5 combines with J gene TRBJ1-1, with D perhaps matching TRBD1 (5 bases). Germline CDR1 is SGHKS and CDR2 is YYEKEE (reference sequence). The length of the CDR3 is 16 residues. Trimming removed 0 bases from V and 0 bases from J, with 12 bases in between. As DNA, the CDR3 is TGTGCCAGCAGCTTGGAGACAGTCACTATGAACACTGAAGCTTTCTTT. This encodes CASSLETVTMNTEAFF.

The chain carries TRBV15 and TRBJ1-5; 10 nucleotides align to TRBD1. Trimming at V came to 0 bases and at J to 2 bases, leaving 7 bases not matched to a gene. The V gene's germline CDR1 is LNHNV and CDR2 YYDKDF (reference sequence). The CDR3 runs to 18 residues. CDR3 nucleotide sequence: TGTGCCACCAGCAGAGATAGCGGGACAGGGGTTGGCAATCAGCCCCAGCATTTT. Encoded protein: CATSRDSGTGVGNQPQHF.

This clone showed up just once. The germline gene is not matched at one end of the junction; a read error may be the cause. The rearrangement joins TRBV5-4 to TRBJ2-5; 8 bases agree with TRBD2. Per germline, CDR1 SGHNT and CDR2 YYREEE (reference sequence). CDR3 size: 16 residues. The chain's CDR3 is CASSFDGGGPQEIQYF. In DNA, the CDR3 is TGTGCCAGCAGCTTCGATGGCGGGGGGCCTCAAGAGATCCAGTACTTC.